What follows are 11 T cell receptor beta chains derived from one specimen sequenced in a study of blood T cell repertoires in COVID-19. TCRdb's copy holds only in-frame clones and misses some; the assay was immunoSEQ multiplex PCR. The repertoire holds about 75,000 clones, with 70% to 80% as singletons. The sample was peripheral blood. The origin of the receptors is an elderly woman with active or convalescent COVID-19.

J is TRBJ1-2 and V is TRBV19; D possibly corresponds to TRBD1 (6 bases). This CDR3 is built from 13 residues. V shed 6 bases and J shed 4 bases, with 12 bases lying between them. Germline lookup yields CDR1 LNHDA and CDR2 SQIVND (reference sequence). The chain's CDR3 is CASRRTALYGYTF. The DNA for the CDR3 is TGTGCCAGTAGAAGGACAGCGCTCTATGGCTACACCTTC.

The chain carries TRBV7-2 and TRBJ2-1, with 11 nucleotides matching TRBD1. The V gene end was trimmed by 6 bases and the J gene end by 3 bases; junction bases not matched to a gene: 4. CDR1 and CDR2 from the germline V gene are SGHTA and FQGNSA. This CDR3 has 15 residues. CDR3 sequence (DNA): TGTGCCAGCAGAGGGGGGACAGGGGGCTACAATGAGCAGTTCTTC. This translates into CASRGGTGGYNEQFF.

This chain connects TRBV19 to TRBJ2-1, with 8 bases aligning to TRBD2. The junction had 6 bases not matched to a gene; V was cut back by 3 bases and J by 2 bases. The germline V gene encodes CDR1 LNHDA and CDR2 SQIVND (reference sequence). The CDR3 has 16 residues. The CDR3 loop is CASSIEGAGAYNEQFF. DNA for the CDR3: TGTGCCAGTAGTATCGAAGGAGCGGGGGCCTACAATGAGCAGTTCTTC.

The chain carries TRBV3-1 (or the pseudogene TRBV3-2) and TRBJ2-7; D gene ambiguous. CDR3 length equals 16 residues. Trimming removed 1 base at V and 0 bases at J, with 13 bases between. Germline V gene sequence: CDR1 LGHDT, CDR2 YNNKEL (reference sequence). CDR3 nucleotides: TGTGCCAGCAGCCAAGTCCTCTGGCCGTACTCCTACGAGCAGTACTTC. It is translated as CASSQVLWPYSYEQYF.

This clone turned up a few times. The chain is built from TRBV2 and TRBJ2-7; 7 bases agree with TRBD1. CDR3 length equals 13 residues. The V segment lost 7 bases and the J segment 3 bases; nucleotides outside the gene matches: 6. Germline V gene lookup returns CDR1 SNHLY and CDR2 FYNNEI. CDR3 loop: CASMGQLDYEQYF. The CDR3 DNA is TGTGCCAGCATGGGACAGCTTGACTACGAGCAGTACTTC. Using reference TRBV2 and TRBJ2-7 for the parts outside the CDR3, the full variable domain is EPEVTQTPSHQVTQMGQEVILRCVPISNHLYFYWYRQILGQKVEFLVSFYNNEISEKSEIFDDQFSVERPDGSNFTLKIRSTKLEDSAMYFCASMGQLDYEQYFGPGTRLTVT.

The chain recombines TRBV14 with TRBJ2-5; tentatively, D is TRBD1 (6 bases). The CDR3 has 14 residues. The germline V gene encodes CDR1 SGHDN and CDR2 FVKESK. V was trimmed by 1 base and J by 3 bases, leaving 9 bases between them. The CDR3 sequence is CASSQVRTEETQYF. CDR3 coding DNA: TGTGCCAGCAGCCAAGTTCGGACAGAAGAGACCCAGTACTTC.

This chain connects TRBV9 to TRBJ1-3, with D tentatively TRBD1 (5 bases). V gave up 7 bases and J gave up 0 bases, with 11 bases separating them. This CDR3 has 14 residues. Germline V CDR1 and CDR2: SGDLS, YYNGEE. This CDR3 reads CASRQSTSGNTIYF. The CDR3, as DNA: TGTGCCAGCCGACAGTCGACCTCTGGAAACACCATATATTTT.

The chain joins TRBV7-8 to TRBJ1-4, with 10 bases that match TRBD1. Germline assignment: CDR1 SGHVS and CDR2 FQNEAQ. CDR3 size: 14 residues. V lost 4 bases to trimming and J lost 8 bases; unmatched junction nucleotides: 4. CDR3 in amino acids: CASSSGQGGEKLFF. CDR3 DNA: TGTGCCAGCAGCTCCGGACAGGGGGGGGAAAAACTGTTTTTT.

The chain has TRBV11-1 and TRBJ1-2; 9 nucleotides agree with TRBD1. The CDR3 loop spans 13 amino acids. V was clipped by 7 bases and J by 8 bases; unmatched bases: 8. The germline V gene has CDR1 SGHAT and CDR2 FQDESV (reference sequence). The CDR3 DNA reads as TGTGCCAGCACCCTGGACAGGGGAGTAGGCTACACCTTC. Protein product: CASTLDRGVGYTF.

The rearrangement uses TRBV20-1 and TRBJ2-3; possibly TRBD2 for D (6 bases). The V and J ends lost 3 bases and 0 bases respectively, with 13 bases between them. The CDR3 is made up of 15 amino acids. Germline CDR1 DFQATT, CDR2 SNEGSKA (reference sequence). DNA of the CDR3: TGCAGTGCTAGTGAAAGACTAGGAAGCACAGATACGCAGTATTTT. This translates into CSASERLGSTDTQYF.

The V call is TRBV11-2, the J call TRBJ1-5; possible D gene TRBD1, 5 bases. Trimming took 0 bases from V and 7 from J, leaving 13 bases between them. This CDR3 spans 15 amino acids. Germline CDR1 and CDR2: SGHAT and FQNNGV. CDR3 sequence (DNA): TGTGCCAGCAGCTTAGACGGGGGTCGCGGACAGCCCCAGCATTTT. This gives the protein CASSLDGGRGQPQHF.